This TCR beta chain appears in the sequencing data of a study of T cells in Graves' hyperthyroidism and ophthalmopathy. This clonotype was seen ten or more times. Its antigen is not known. Findings of the study overall: Blood also carried most thyroid clonotypes expanded above 0.001.

The germline V gene has CDR1 SNHLY and CDR2 FYNNEI. Trimming cost V 2 bases and J 0 bases, with 2 bases left between them. The CDR3 is 14 amino acids. RNA transcripts were the template for amplifying TCR beta CDR3 regions. When the TCR CDR3 underwent first-round RT-PCR, the HTBI primer set was used. TCRdb ran MiXCR on the multiplex PCR reads and lists one entry per CDR3 protein. The sample has under 400,000 distinct CDR3 sequences, roughly an eighth seen once. Material for sequencing was blood. The sequence came from a woman between 18 and 29 years old with Graves' hyperthyroidism. The chain joins TRBV2 to TRBJ2-6; D is unresolved. The CDR3 here is CASSESSGANVLTF. The CDR3 nucleotides are TGTGCCAGCAGTGAAAGCTCTGGGGCCAACGTCCTGACTTTC.